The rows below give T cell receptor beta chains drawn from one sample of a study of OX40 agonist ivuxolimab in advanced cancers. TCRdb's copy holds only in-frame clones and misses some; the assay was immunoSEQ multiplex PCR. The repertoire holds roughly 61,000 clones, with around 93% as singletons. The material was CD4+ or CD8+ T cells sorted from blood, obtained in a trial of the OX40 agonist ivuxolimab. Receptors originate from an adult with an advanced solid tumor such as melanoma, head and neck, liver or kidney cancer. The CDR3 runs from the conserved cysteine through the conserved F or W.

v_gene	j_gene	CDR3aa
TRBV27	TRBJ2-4	CASSLAKNIQYF
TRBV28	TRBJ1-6	CASSLWTADNSPLHF
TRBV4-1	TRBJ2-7	CASSPQGAYEQYF
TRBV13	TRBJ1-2	CASSFYGGAYGYTF
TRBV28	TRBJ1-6	CASSLGQGINSPLHF
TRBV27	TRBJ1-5	CASSKSGYSNQPQHF
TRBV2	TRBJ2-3	CASSEIDTQYF
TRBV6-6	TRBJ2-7	CASSQISGRSSYEQYF
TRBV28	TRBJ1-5	CASSLRAGANQPQHF
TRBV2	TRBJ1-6	CASNSRQGNSPLHF
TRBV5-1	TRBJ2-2	CASSLERTGELFF
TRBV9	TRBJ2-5	CASSLGLGEETQYF
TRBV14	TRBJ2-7	CASRLGTGGFDEQYF